This is a list of T cell receptor beta chains from one sample in a study of response to subunit inactivated influenza vaccine. From the RT-PCR reads, TCRdb called clonotypes with MiXCR, one entry per CDR3 protein. The data hold 500,000 or so distinct CDR3 sequences, with roughly 11% observed a single time. Sequences were derived from PBMCs from blood, sampled 45 days after vaccination. These receptors came from a man in his fifties or sixties who received an inactivated influenza vaccine. Both conserved end residues are part of each CDR3. D genes are given only for firm matches. Size is stated for part of the rows, as once, few or many counts, or as a class when the clone is expanded.

clone size: few; J gene: TRBJ2-7; D gene: .; V gene: TRBV20-1; CDR3 length: 10; CDR3 DNA: TGCAGTGCTAGGCTGGACGAGCAGTACTTC; CDR3 protein: CSARLDEQYF
clone size: .; J gene: TRBJ1-5; D gene: .; V gene: TRBV28; CDR3 length: 13; CDR3 DNA: TGTGCCAGCAGTTTATTTGGCCCGAGGGCCCAGCATTTT; CDR3 protein: CASSLFGPRAQHF
clone size: few; J gene: TRBJ2-7; D gene: TRBD1; V gene: TRBV4-3; CDR3 length: 16; CDR3 DNA: TGCGCCAGCAGCCCCCATTGGGACAGGGCAAACTACGAGCAGTACTTC; CDR3 protein: CASSPHWDRANYEQYF
clone size: few; J gene: TRBJ1-4; D gene: .; V gene: TRBV4-2; CDR3 length: 18; CDR3 DNA: TGTGCCAGCAGCCAAGCTTCCGCCAGGGGCCCAACTAATGAAAAACTGTTTTTT; CDR3 protein: CASSQASARGPTNEKLFF
clone size: many; J gene: TRBJ2-5; D gene: .; V gene: TRBV27; CDR3 length: 13; CDR3 DNA: TGTGCCAGCAGTTTTGTCAGATCTGAGACCCAGTACTTC; CDR3 protein: CASSFVRSETQYF
clone size: many; J gene: TRBJ1-5; D gene: .; V gene: TRBV7-2; CDR3 length: 15; CDR3 DNA: TGTGCCAGCAGCTTAGCGGTGAATAGCAATCAGCCCCAGCATTTT; CDR3 protein: CASSLAVNSNQPQHF
clone size: few; J gene: TRBJ2-1; D gene: TRBD2; V gene: TRBV9; CDR3 length: 15; CDR3 DNA: TGTGCCAGCAGCGCGGGGACTAGCGGGGGCAATGAGCAGTTCTTC; CDR3 protein: CASSAGTSGGNEQFF
clone size: .; J gene: TRBJ2-5; D gene: .; V gene: TRBV28; CDR3 length: 14; CDR3 DNA: TGTGCCAGCAGTCCCCCAGGGACGTTGGAGACCCAGTACTTC; CDR3 protein: CASSPPGTLETQYF
clone size: few; J gene: TRBJ1-3; D gene: TRBD1; V gene: TRBV2; CDR3 length: 15; CDR3 DNA: TGTGCCAGCAGAGACAGGGATACGGCTGGAAACACCATATATTTT; CDR3 protein: CASRDRDTAGNTIYF
clone size: few; J gene: TRBJ2-1; D gene: TRBD2; V gene: TRBV12-3/TRBV12-4; CDR3 length: 15; CDR3 DNA: TGTGCCAGCAGCCCGGGACTAGCGGGAATCAATGAGCAGTTCTTC; CDR3 protein: CASSPGLAGINEQFF
clone size: .; J gene: TRBJ2-7; D gene: .; V gene: TRBV18; CDR3 length: 13; CDR3 DNA: TGTGCCAGCTCACCACAACCCGACTACGAGCAGTACTTC; CDR3 protein: CASSPQPDYEQYF
clone size: many; J gene: TRBJ2-5; D gene: .; V gene: TRBV12-3/TRBV12-4; CDR3 length: 13; CDR3 DNA: TGTGCCAGCAGTTTGGGTCTTGGGGAGACCCAGTACTTC; CDR3 protein: CASSLGLGETQYF
clone size: few; J gene: TRBJ2-1; D gene: .; V gene: TRBV20-1; CDR3 length: 17; CDR3 DNA: TGCAGCGCCCTAGGGATAGTTGAAGGGAGCTCCTACAATGAGCAGTTCTTC; CDR3 protein: CSALGIVEGSSYNEQFF
clone size: few; J gene: TRBJ2-3; D gene: .; V gene: TRBV7-2; CDR3 length: 15; CDR3 DNA: TGTGCCAGCAGCTTTTCAGGGGGAGGAGGAGATACGCAGTATTTT; CDR3 protein: CASSFSGGGGDTQYF
clone size: .; J gene: TRBJ2-5; D gene: TRBD2; V gene: TRBV4-1; CDR3 length: 18; CDR3 DNA: TGCGCCAGCAGCCAAGAAATTACTCGCGGGGGGATCCAAGAGACCCAGTACTTC; CDR3 protein: CASSQEITRGGIQETQYF
clone size: .; J gene: TRBJ2-7; D gene: TRBD2; V gene: TRBV7-9; CDR3 length: 16; CDR3 DNA: TGTGCCAGCAGCTTCCCGACTAGCGGGAGGGCCGTCGAGCAGTACTTC; CDR3 protein: CASSFPTSGRAVEQYF
clone size: many; J gene: TRBJ2-3; D gene: .; V gene: TRBV6-6; CDR3 length: 13; CDR3 DNA: TGTGCCAGCCGTACAGTAGGCACAGATACGCAGTATTTT; CDR3 protein: CASRTVGTDTQYF